The TCR beta chain under discussion was sequenced for a study of blood T cell repertoires in COVID-19. Study overall: Collection of acute and convalescent COVID-19 samples took place in the United States, Italy and Spain.

CDR1 is LNHDA and CDR2 is SQIVND in the germline V gene (reference sequence). The CDR3 has 16 residues. The trim removed 6 bases at V and 9 bases at J, leaving 11 bases unmatched. In the source study's methods: Amplification of reference gene primers provided the estimated nucleated cell counts. The data were produced by immunoSEQ multiplex PCR, yet TCRdb's version contains in-frame clones alone and is incomplete. The V and J calls and clone size were taken over from that table, and D and trimming were inferred from the DNA. Of 95,000 to 150,000 clones detected, 85% to 90% appear once; the ten largest clones hold roughly 29%. This clone was found a few times.

The chain couples TRBV19 to TRBJ1-6, with TRBD1 matching 10 bases. Specimen: peripheral blood. The sequence derives from a woman between 65 and 79 years old with acute or convalescent COVID-19. CDR3 residues: CASRRTGGGASSPLHF. As DNA, the CDR3 is TGTGCCAGTAGGAGGACAGGGGGTGGGGCGAGTTCACCCCTCCACTTT.